This entry lists 8 T cell receptor beta chains sequenced from one sample in a study of shared clonotypes between healthy human individuals. Sequencing used immunoSEQ multiplex PCR; TCRdb keeps in-frame clones, though not all of them. The sample has roughly 2.5 million clones, roughly 92% seen once. Specimen: naive CD4+ T cells sorted from blood. Subset reported: CD45RA+ positively selected. These receptors all come from a man between 18 and 35 years old in good health.

The table lists this clone with a count of one. The chain recombines TRBV27 with TRBJ2-1, with D hard to call. The CDR3 is 14 amino acids. With 1 base removed from V and 6 bases from J, the gap between germline ends came to 10 bases. Looked up from germline, CDR1 is MNHEY and CDR2 is SMNVEV (reference sequence). The CDR3 protein is CASSLYLLGNEQFF. CDR3 in DNA: TGTGCCAGCAGTTTATATCTGCTAGGCAATGAGCAGTTCTTC.

A word on this clone: The same CDR3 is also encoded by other DNA sequences in this sample. The chain is built from TRBV18 and TRBJ2-3; D unresolved. V lost 0 bases and J 1 base, leaving 11 bases between the germline ends. CDR3 length: 16 residues. CDR1 is KGHSH, CDR2 LQKENI, per germline. CDR3 coding DNA: TGTGCCAGCTCACCACCTACGGGTGGGGGCACAGATACGCAGTATTTT. Translation: CASSPPTGGGTDTQYF. The variable domain in full, with the rest retrieved from reference TRBV18 and TRBJ2-3, is NAGVMQNPRHLVRRRGQEARLRCSPMKGHSHVYWYRQLPEEGLKFMVYLQKENIIDESGMPKERFSAEFPKEGPSILRIQQVVRGDSAAYFCASSPPTGGGTDTQYFGPGTRLTVL.

This clone was recorded only once. This rearrangement joins TRBV19 to TRBJ1-5, with D maybe TRBD1 (6 bases). V was pared by 5 bases and J by 0 bases, with 17 bases between. The CDR3 runs 17 residues. The germline V gene encodes CDR1 LNHDA and CDR2 SQIVND (reference sequence). CDR3 loop: CASSVSGTTPSNQPQHF. The CDR3 coding sequence is TGTGCCAGTAGTGTATCAGGGACAACACCTAGCAATCAGCCCCAGCATTTT.

V and J are TRBV6-5 and TRBJ2-1; 7 positions agree with TRBD1. Per germline, CDR1 MNHEY and CDR2 SVGAGI. Losses at the gene ends were 2 bases for V and 3 bases for J; bases not matched to a gene: 7. The CDR3 extends over 16 amino acids. The CDR3 coding sequence is TGTGCCAGCAGTTACCGGACAGGTCCGCGCTACAATGAGCAGTTCTTC. Its protein is CASSYRTGPRYNEQFF.

This sequence joins TRBV28 and TRBJ1-5, with D hard to call. V lost 8 bases and J lost 0, with 20 bases in between. The CDR3 runs 17 residues. Germline V CDR1 and CDR2: MDHEN, SYDVKM. The CDR3 sequence: CASRPGPILYSNQPQHF. In DNA form, the CDR3 reads TGTGCCAGCCGACCGGGTCCTATCCTTTATAGCAATCAGCCCCAGCATTTT.

This clone has just one count. The chain has TRBV4-1 and TRBJ2-2; a weak D match, TRBD1 (5 bases). This CDR3 contains 15 residues. Germline V gene lookup returns CDR1 MGHRA and CDR2 YSYEKL. The V and J ends lost 3 bases and 0 bases respectively, with 8 bases between them. CDR3 region: CASSHTGANTGELFF. For the CDR3, the DNA is TGCGCCAGCAGCCATACAGGAGCGAACACCGGGGAGCTGTTTTTT.

This chain uses TRBV30 with TRBJ1-3; D is ambiguous. CDR1 is GTSNPN and CDR2 is SVGIG in the germline V gene (reference sequence). V was cut by 2 bases and J by 0 bases, with 5 bases left in between. The CDR3 contains 13 residues. The DNA of the CDR3 is TGTGCCTGGAGTTACCGCTCTGGAAACACCATATATTTT. The encoded protein is CAWSYRSGNTIYF. The full variable domain, its missing parts supplied by reference TRBV30 and TRBJ1-3, is SQTIHQWPATLVQPVGSPLSLECTVEGTSNPNLYWYRQAAGRGLQLLFYSVGIGQISSEVPQNLSASRPQDRQFILSSKKLLLSDSGFYLCAWSYRSGNTIYFGEGSWLTVV.

On this clone itself: At the DNA level, this CDR3 is encoded by other sequences in the same sample as well. This chain joins TRBV5-1 and TRBJ2-3; TRBD1 matches 7 bases. V shed 8 bases and J 1 base; nucleotides not matched to a gene: 4. There are 13 residues in the CDR3. Germline-derived CDR1 and CDR2 are SGHRS and YFSETQ. CDR3 loop: CASSGQGTDTQYF. The DNA of the CDR3 is TGCGCCAGTTCTGGACAGGGCACAGATACGCAGTATTTT.